A selection of T cell receptor beta chains follows, all from one sample in a study of blood T cell repertoires in COVID-19. The table came from immunoSEQ multiplex PCR; TCRdb's copy has only in-frame clones and leaves some out. Of about 250,000 clones in the sample, almost 85% were seen once. Sequenced sample: peripheral blood. The receptors were sampled from a man aged 50-60 years with active or convalescent COVID-19. Each CDR3 is given with its conserved first and last residue. Fields, in order: clone size, J gene, D gene, V gene, CDR3 protein, CDR3 DNA. D genes are given only for firm matches. Not every row has a clone size; where given, it reads once, few, many or a size class.

clone_size: -; j_call: TRBJ2-1; d_call: TRBD1; v_call: TRBV4-1; cdr3_aa: CASSRPGQGINEQFF; cdr3_nt: TGCGCCAGCAGCCGTCCGGGACAGGGTATCAATGAGCAGTTCTTC
clone_size: -; j_call: TRBJ2-1; d_call: TRBD2; v_call: TRBV18; cdr3_aa: CASSPPTSVSSYNEQFF; cdr3_nt: TGTGCCAGCTCACCACCGACTAGCGTTAGCTCCTACAATGAGCAGTTCTTC
clone_size: -; j_call: TRBJ2-3; d_call: -; v_call: TRBV7-3; cdr3_aa: CASSLTGASTDTQYF; cdr3_nt: TGTGCCAGCAGCTTAACAGGAGCTAGCACAGATACGCAGTATTTT
clone_size: -; j_call: TRBJ2-3; d_call: -; v_call: TRBV28; cdr3_aa: CASSSPGFATDTQYF; cdr3_nt: TGTGCCAGCAGTTCTCCAGGGTTTGCCACAGATACGCAGTATTTT
clone_size: -; j_call: TRBJ1-6; d_call: -; v_call: TRBV28; cdr3_aa: CASRPNWRAYNSPLHF; cdr3_nt: TGTGCCAGCAGACCCAACTGGAGAGCCTATAATTCACCCCTCCACTTT
clone_size: -; j_call: TRBJ1-3; d_call: -; v_call: TRBV5-1; cdr3_aa: CASSLNTQVSGNTIYF; cdr3_nt: TGCGCCAGCAGCTTGAATACCCAGGTCTCTGGAAACACCATATATTTT
clone_size: -; j_call: TRBJ2-5; d_call: TRBD1; v_call: TRBV7-2; cdr3_aa: CASSFWRDRETQYF; cdr3_nt: TGTGCCAGCAGCTTTTGGCGGGACAGGGAGACCCAGTACTTC
clone_size: once; j_call: TRBJ2-3; d_call: TRBD2; v_call: TRBV3-1/TRBV3-2; cdr3_aa: CATTRGLAGVGYADTQYF; cdr3_nt: TGTGCCACCACGCGGGGACTAGCGGGAGTAGGGTACGCAGATACGCAGTATTTT
clone_size: -; j_call: TRBJ1-2; d_call: TRBD1; v_call: TRBV18; cdr3_aa: CASSSLEGQGRNDGYTF; cdr3_nt: TGTGCCAGCTCATCGTTAGAAGGACAGGGTAGAAATGATGGCTACACCTTC
clone_size: -; j_call: TRBJ1-6; d_call: -; v_call: TRBV27; cdr3_aa: CASRRDFASGELHF; cdr3_nt: TGTGCCAGCAGGCGGGACTTTGCTTCTGGGGAACTCCACTTT
clone_size: -; j_call: TRBJ2-7; d_call: -; v_call: TRBV10-3; cdr3_aa: CAISEPGQSYEQYF; cdr3_nt: TGTGCCATCAGTGAGCCTGGACAGAGCTACGAGCAGTACTTC
clone_size: -; j_call: TRBJ1-1; d_call: -; v_call: TRBV4-1; cdr3_aa: CASSPAGNTEAFF; cdr3_nt: TGCGCCAGCAGTCCAGCGGGGAACACTGAAGCTTTCTTT
clone_size: -; j_call: TRBJ2-1; d_call: TRBD1; v_call: TRBV2; cdr3_aa: CASSTDRGNWNEQFF; cdr3_nt: TGTGCCAGCAGCACCGACAGGGGAAATTGGAATGAGCAGTTCTTC
clone_size: -; j_call: TRBJ2-2; d_call: TRBD2; v_call: TRBV28; cdr3_aa: CASSSQLAGGRGNTGELFF; cdr3_nt: TGTGCCAGCAGTTCCCAACTAGCGGGAGGGCGGGGGAACACCGGGGAGCTGTTTTTT
clone_size: -; j_call: TRBJ2-7; d_call: -; v_call: TRBV27; cdr3_aa: CASSASYGARSYEQYF; cdr3_nt: TGTGCCAGCAGTGCATCCTACGGAGCCCGCTCCTACGAGCAGTACTTC
clone_size: -; j_call: TRBJ2-5; d_call: TRBD2; v_call: TRBV14; cdr3_aa: CASAGTSGKHTQETQYF; cdr3_nt: TGTGCCAGCGCAGGGACTAGCGGAAAGCACACTCAAGAGACCCAGTACTTC
clone_size: -; j_call: TRBJ2-5; d_call: -; v_call: TRBV3-1/TRBV3-2; cdr3_aa: CASSQDRETQYF; cdr3_nt: TGTGCCAGCAGCCAAGATCGGGAGACCCAGTACTTC
clone_size: -; j_call: TRBJ2-1; d_call: -; v_call: TRBV12-3/TRBV12-4; cdr3_aa: CASSSGHHNEQFF; cdr3_nt: TGTGCCAGCAGTTCGGGACACCACAATGAGCAGTTCTTC
clone_size: -; j_call: TRBJ1-5; d_call: -; v_call: TRBV2; cdr3_aa: CASGRDQDQPQHF; cdr3_nt: TGTGCCAGCGGGAGGGACCAAGATCAGCCCCAGCATTTT
clone_size: -; j_call: TRBJ2-3; d_call: -; v_call: TRBV6-2/TRBV6-3; cdr3_aa: CASSYPSVRGKLPSTDTQYF; cdr3_nt: TGTGCCAGCAGTTACCCCAGCGTACGCGGGAAACTCCCTAGCACAGATACGCAGTATTTT
clone_size: -; j_call: TRBJ1-6; d_call: TRBD1; v_call: TRBV5-4; cdr3_aa: CASSPGQGAASPLHF; cdr3_nt: TGTGCCAGCAGCCCCGGACAGGGGGCGGCTTCACCCCTCCACTTT
clone_size: -; j_call: TRBJ1-4; d_call: -; v_call: TRBV4-1; cdr3_aa: CASSQDRPGEKLFF; cdr3_nt: TGCGCCAGCAGCCAAGATCGTCCCGGGGAGAAACTGTTTTTT
clone_size: -; j_call: TRBJ2-7; d_call: TRBD1; v_call: TRBV27; cdr3_aa: CATPGTGGYEQYF; cdr3_nt: TGTGCCACCCCAGGGACAGGGGGCTACGAGCAGTACTTC
clone_size: -; j_call: TRBJ1-1; d_call: -; v_call: TRBV5-4; cdr3_aa: CASSLDLYGSGSTEAFF; cdr3_nt: TGTGCCAGCAGCTTGGACTTGTACGGATCTGGGAGTACTGAAGCTTTCTTT
clone_size: -; j_call: TRBJ2-7; d_call: -; v_call: TRBV7-6; cdr3_aa: CASSVASYHEQYF; cdr3_nt: TGTGCCAGCAGCGTGGCTAGTTACCACGAGCAGTACTTC
clone_size: -; j_call: TRBJ2-1; d_call: TRBD1; v_call: TRBV6-2/TRBV6-3; cdr3_aa: CASSLRTGVYNEQFF; cdr3_nt: TGTGCCAGCAGTTTGCGGACAGGGGTTTACAATGAGCAGTTCTTC
clone_size: few; j_call: TRBJ1-2; d_call: -; v_call: TRBV5-1; cdr3_aa: CASSLGPIGYGYTF; cdr3_nt: TGCGCCAGCAGCTTGGGCCCTATCGGCTATGGCTACACCTTC
clone_size: -; j_call: TRBJ2-7; d_call: -; v_call: TRBV10-3; cdr3_aa: CAISIPGHWYF; cdr3_nt: TGTGCCATCAGTATACCGGGACATTGGTACTTC
clone_size: many; j_call: TRBJ1-2; d_call: -; v_call: TRBV7-9; cdr3_aa: CASSPRGGNYGYTF; cdr3_nt: TGTGCCAGCAGCCCCCGGGGGGGAAACTATGGCTACACCTTC
clone_size: once; j_call: TRBJ1-5; d_call: TRBD1; v_call: TRBV19; cdr3_aa: CASSSQDRVNQPQHF; cdr3_nt: TGTGCCAGTAGTTCCCAGGACAGGGTCAATCAGCCCCAGCATTTT
clone_size: -; j_call: TRBJ1-2; d_call: -; v_call: TRBV28; cdr3_aa: CASSLLIDRPTRGYTF; cdr3_nt: TGTGCCAGCAGTTTATTAATTGACAGACCGACACGGGGCTACACCTTC
clone_size: -; j_call: TRBJ2-2; d_call: TRBD1; v_call: TRBV18; cdr3_aa: CASSRSPPTGGQTGELFF; cdr3_nt: TGTGCCAGCTCACGTTCCCCCCCGACAGGGGGCCAAACCGGGGAGCTGTTTTTT
clone_size: -; j_call: TRBJ2-1; d_call: -; v_call: TRBV9; cdr3_aa: CASSPTRYNEQFF; cdr3_nt: TGTGCCAGCAGCCCCACTAGATACAATGAGCAGTTCTTC
clone_size: -; j_call: TRBJ2-7; d_call: TRBD2; v_call: TRBV6-1; cdr3_aa: CASRRGTSGAYEQYF; cdr3_nt: TGTGCCAGCAGGAGAGGGACTAGCGGGGCCTACGAGCAGTACTTC
clone_size: -; j_call: TRBJ1-4; d_call: -; v_call: TRBV5-5; cdr3_aa: CASSSDGKTNEKLFF; cdr3_nt: TGTGCCAGCAGCTCGGACGGGAAGACTAATGAAAAACTGTTTTTT
clone_size: -; j_call: TRBJ2-5; d_call: TRBD2; v_call: TRBV7-6; cdr3_aa: CASSLTSGYQETQYF; cdr3_nt: TGTGCCAGCAGCTTAACTAGCGGATATCAAGAGACCCAGTACTTC
clone_size: -; j_call: TRBJ1-1; d_call: -; v_call: TRBV7-2; cdr3_aa: CASSLRGTGNTEAFF; cdr3_nt: TGTGCCAGCAGCCTGAGGGGGACGGGGAACACTGAAGCTTTCTTT
clone_size: -; j_call: TRBJ2-7; d_call: -; v_call: TRBV4-2; cdr3_aa: CASSQAVSYEQYF; cdr3_nt: TGTGCCAGCAGCCAAGCGGTGTCGTACGAGCAGTACTTC
clone_size: -; j_call: TRBJ2-7; d_call: -; v_call: TRBV29-1; cdr3_aa: CSVRVGERYEQYF; cdr3_nt: TGCAGCGTCCGAGTGGGAGAACGGTACGAGCAGTACTTC
clone_size: -; j_call: TRBJ1-4; d_call: TRBD1; v_call: TRBV11-2; cdr3_aa: CASSSEGAGYEKLFF; cdr3_nt: TGTGCCAGCAGCTCTGAGGGGGCGGGGTATGAAAAACTGTTTTTT
clone_size: -; j_call: TRBJ1-6; d_call: -; v_call: TRBV19; cdr3_aa: CATTDQGRSYNSPLHF; cdr3_nt: TGTGCCACCACAGATCAGGGCCGCTCCTATAATTCACCCCTCCACTTT
clone_size: -; j_call: TRBJ2-1; d_call: -; v_call: TRBV18; cdr3_aa: CASSLGGDSSYNEQFF; cdr3_nt: TGTGCCAGCTCACTAGGCGGGGACAGCTCCTACAATGAGCAGTTCTTC
clone_size: -; j_call: TRBJ1-2; d_call: -; v_call: TRBV7-2; cdr3_aa: CASSLRVSGWGYTF; cdr3_nt: TGTGCCAGCAGCTTAAGAGTCTCGGGGTGGGGCTACACCTTC
clone_size: -; j_call: TRBJ1-5; d_call: -; v_call: TRBV7-2; cdr3_aa: CASSAYQGWWSNQPQHF; cdr3_nt: TGTGCCAGCAGCGCTTATCAGGGATGGTGGAGCAATCAGCCCCAGCATTTT
clone_size: -; j_call: TRBJ2-7; d_call: -; v_call: TRBV18; cdr3_aa: CASCLETGLGEQYF; cdr3_nt: TGTGCCAGCTGTCTTGAGACAGGTCTTGGCGAGCAGTACTTC
clone_size: -; j_call: TRBJ2-1; d_call: TRBD2; v_call: TRBV5-1; cdr3_aa: CASSYQVASGSFPYNEQFF; cdr3_nt: TGCGCCAGCTCGTACCAGGTCGCTAGCGGGAGTTTCCCCTACAATGAGCAGTTCTTC
clone_size: -; j_call: TRBJ2-3; d_call: TRBD2; v_call: TRBV5-1; cdr3_aa: CASLAGGRGTDTQYF; cdr3_nt: TGCGCCAGCCTTGCGGGAGGGAGAGGAACAGATACGCAGTATTTT
clone_size: -; j_call: TRBJ2-7; d_call: -; v_call: TRBV24-1; cdr3_aa: CATYSPIDYEQYF; cdr3_nt: TGTGCCACCTACTCCCCAATAGACTACGAGCAGTACTTC
clone_size: once; j_call: TRBJ2-7; d_call: TRBD2; v_call: TRBV7-8; cdr3_aa: CASSPAGLREAHEQYF; cdr3_nt: TGTGCCAGCAGCCCAGCGGGTCTGCGGGAGGCACACGAGCAGTACTTC
clone_size: -; j_call: TRBJ1-2; d_call: TRBD1; v_call: TRBV4-3; cdr3_aa: CASSQESGTDIRGYTF; cdr3_nt: TGCGCCAGCAGCCAAGAGTCGGGGACAGACATTCGGGGCTACACCTTC
clone_size: -; j_call: TRBJ2-7; d_call: -; v_call: TRBV21-1; cdr3_aa: CASSPFSSTSYEQYF; cdr3_nt: TGTGCCAGCAGTCCCTTCTCTAGCACCTCCTACGAGCAGTACTTC
clone_size: -; j_call: TRBJ2-1; d_call: TRBD1; v_call: TRBV3-1/TRBV3-2; cdr3_aa: CASSRGTGSNEQFF; cdr3_nt: TGTGCCAGCAGCCGCGGGACAGGGAGCAATGAGCAGTTCTTC
clone_size: -; j_call: TRBJ2-2; d_call: TRBD2; v_call: TRBV3-1/TRBV3-2; cdr3_aa: CASSPGLAGVRTGELFF; cdr3_nt: TGTGCCAGCAGCCCCGGACTAGCGGGAGTGCGAACCGGGGAGCTGTTTTTT
clone_size: -; j_call: TRBJ2-7; d_call: -; v_call: TRBV6-6; cdr3_aa: CASSNDPLTLLPGSAYEQYF; cdr3_nt: TGTGCCAGCAGCAATGACCCACTTACCCTTTTGCCAGGGTCCGCCTACGAGCAGTACTTC
clone_size: -; j_call: TRBJ1-1; d_call: -; v_call: TRBV12-3/TRBV12-4; cdr3_aa: CASSQGTNTEAFF; cdr3_nt: TGTGCCAGCAGCCAAGGGACAAACACTGAAGCTTTCTTT
clone_size: -; j_call: TRBJ2-1; d_call: TRBD1; v_call: TRBV3-1/TRBV3-2; cdr3_aa: CASSQGQGVVNEQFF; cdr3_nt: TGTGCCAGCAGCCAGGGACAGGGGGTTGTAAATGAGCAGTTCTTC
clone_size: -; j_call: TRBJ2-1; d_call: TRBD2; v_call: TRBV5-1; cdr3_aa: CASSHSGSNNEQFF; cdr3_nt: TGCGCCAGCAGCCATAGCGGGAGTAACAATGAGCAGTTCTTC
clone_size: once; j_call: TRBJ2-3; d_call: TRBD2; v_call: TRBV7-2; cdr3_aa: CASSSQIRLAGWLQDTQYF; cdr3_nt: TGTGCCAGCAGCTCCCAGATAAGACTAGCGGGGTGGCTGCAAGATACGCAGTATTTT
clone_size: -; j_call: TRBJ1-4; d_call: TRBD1; v_call: TRBV20-1; cdr3_aa: CSASGRQGATNEKLFF; cdr3_nt: TGCAGTGCTAGTGGGAGACAGGGGGCAACTAATGAAAAACTGTTTTTT